One TCR beta chain is described in this entry. Its antigen is undetermined. The data were taken from a study of PD-1 blockade in classical Hodgkin lymphoma. On the study more broadly: Patients in the cohort were put on intravenous nivolumab, 3 mg/kg every 2 weeks.

General study findings and limits: Those achieving complete response showed baseline diversity like newly diagnosed patients. Initiation of nivolumab under 1 year after ASCT led to exclusion of patients. Baseline TCR diversity was reportedly lower in newly diagnosed patients than in healthy donors. It was reported as lower still in relapsed/refractory patients.

Relapse was seen in all patients after autologous stem cell transplantation, and brentuximab vedotin exposure was variable. Profiling relied on immunoSEQ multiplex PCR, and the TCRdb table lists in-frame clones only, not all of them. The repertoire holds about 22,000 clones, with around two thirds as singletons. This CDR3 contains 16 residues. Trimming removed 4 bases from V and 4 bases from J; junction bases left unmatched: 10. Per the germline V gene, CDR1 is MNHNY and CDR2 is SVGAGI (reference sequence). The rearrangement joins TRBV6-6 to TRBJ2-7; 10 bases are shared with TRBD1. The sample consisted of peripheral blood mononuclear cells (PBMCs), taken at baseline. This sequence was found in a human donor with classical Hodgkin lymphoma. In DNA form, the CDR3 reads TGTGCCAGCAGTTTCAGCCGGGACAGGGGTGGATACGAGCAGTACTTC. Encoded protein: CASSFSRDRGGYEQYF.